This T cell receptor beta chain was recovered during a study of blood T cells in healthy people across ages. Study results and caveats: Long-lived donors exceeded aged donors in naive CD4+ cells and diversity.

The CDR3 is 14 residues long. The trim removed 6 bases at V and 3 bases at J, leaving 7 bases unmatched. Germline V lookup: CDR1 KGHSH, CDR2 LQKENI. Sample-barcoded 5' priming and a J-beta primer mix drove a second PCR of 7 to 11 cycles. TCRdb reanalysed the 5' RACE reads using MiXCR and keeps one entry per CDR3 protein. The data contain roughly 560,000 distinct CDR3 sequences, about 25% of them singletons. Total RNA extracted from each sample amounted to at least 5.5 micrograms. On this clonotype: The antigen is unknown.

This sample was shared with a second study, whose subject was T cells of mothers and their children.

Specimen: blood. This sequence joins TRBV18 and TRBJ2-7; 8 bases align to TRBD2. This clonotype originated in a boy aged 5-17 years in good health. CDR3 sequence: CASSQREWDYEQYF. In nucleotides, the CDR3 is TGTGCCAGCTCGCAGCGGGAGTGGGACTACGAGCAGTACTTC.